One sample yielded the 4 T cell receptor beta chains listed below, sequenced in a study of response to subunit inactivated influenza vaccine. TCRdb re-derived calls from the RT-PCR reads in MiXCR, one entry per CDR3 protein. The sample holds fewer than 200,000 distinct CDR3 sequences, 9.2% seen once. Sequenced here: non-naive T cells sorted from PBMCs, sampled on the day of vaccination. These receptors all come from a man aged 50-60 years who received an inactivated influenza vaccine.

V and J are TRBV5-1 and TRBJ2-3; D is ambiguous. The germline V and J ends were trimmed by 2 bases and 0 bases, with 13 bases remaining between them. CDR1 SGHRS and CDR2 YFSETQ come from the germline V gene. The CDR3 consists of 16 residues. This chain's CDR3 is CASSFRTVSSTDTQYF. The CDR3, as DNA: TGCGCCAGCAGCTTCCGGACCGTATCTAGCACAGATACGCAGTATTTT.

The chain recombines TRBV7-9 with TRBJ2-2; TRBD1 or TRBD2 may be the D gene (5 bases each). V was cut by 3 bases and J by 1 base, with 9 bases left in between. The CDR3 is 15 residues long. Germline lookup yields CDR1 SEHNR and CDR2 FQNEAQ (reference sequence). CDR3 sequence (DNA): TGTGCCAGCAGCTTGGGACCGCAGAACACCGGGGAGCTGTTTTTT. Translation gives CASSLGPQNTGELFF. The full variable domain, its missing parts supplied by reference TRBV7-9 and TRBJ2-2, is DTGVSQNPRHKITKRGQNVTFRCDPISEHNRLYWYRQTLGQGPEFLTYFQNEAQLEKSRLLSDRFSAERPKGSFSTLEIQRTEQGDSAMYLCASSLGPQNTGELFFGEGSRLTVL.

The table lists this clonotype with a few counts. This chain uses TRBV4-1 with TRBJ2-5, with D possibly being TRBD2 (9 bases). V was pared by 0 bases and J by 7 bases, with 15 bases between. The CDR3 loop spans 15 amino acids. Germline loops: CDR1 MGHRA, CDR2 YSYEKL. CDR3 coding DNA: TGCGCCAGCAGCCAAGAGCCTAGCGGGACAGGGACCCAGTACTTC. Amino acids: CASSQEPSGTGTQYF.

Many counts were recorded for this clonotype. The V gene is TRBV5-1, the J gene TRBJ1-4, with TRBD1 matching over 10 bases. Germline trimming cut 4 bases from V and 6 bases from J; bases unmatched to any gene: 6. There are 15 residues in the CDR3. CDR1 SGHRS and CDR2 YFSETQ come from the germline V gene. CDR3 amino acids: CASSMTGGIDEKLFF. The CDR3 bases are TGCGCCAGCAGCATGACAGGGGGCATTGATGAAAAACTGTTTTTT.